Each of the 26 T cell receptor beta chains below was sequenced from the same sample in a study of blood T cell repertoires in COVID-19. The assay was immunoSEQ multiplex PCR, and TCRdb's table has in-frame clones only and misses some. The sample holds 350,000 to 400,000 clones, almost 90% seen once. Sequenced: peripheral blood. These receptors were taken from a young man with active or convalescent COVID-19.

The DNA of the CDR3 is TGTGCCAGCAGTTCCCCAGGGACAGGGTATATGTGGGCTTTCTTT. Protein: CASSSPGTGYMWAFF. V usage is TRBV28 and J usage is TRBJ1-1; 9 bases map to TRBD1. Trimming at V came to 4 bases and at J to 11 bases, leaving 14 bases not matched to a gene. The CDR3 is 15 amino acids. Germline-derived CDR1 and CDR2 are MDHEN and SYDVKM. The full variable domain, its missing parts supplied by reference TRBV28 and TRBJ1-1, is DVKVTQSSRYLVKRTGEKVFLECVQDMDHENMFWYRQDPGLGLRLIYFSYDVKMKEKGDIPEGYSVSREKKERFSLILESASTNQTSMYLCASSSPGTGYMWAFFGQGTRLTVV.

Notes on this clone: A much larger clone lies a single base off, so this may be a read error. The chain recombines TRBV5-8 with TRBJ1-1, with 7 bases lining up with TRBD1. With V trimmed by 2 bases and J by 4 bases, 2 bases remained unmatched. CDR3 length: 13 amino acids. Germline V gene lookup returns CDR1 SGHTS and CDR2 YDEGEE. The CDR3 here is CASSLPGGTEAFF. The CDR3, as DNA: TGTGCCAGCAGCTTACCAGGGGGCACTGAAGCTTTCTTT. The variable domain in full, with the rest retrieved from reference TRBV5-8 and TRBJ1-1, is EAGVTQSPTHLIKTRGQQATLRCSPISGHTSVYWYQQALGLGLQFLLWYDEGEERNRGNFPPRFSGRQFPNYSSELNVNALELEDSALYLCASSLPGGTEAFFGQGTRLTVV.

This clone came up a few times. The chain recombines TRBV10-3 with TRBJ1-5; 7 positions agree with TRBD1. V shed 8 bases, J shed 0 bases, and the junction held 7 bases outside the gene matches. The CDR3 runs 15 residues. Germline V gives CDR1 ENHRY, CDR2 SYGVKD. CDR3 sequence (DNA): TGTGCCATCGCCGACAGGGACGATAGCAATCAGCCCCAGCATTTT. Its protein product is CAIADRDDSNQPQHF.

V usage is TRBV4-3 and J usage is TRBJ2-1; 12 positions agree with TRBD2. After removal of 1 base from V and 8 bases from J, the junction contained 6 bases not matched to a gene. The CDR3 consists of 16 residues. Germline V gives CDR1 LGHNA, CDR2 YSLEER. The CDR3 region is CASSQGTSGVMDEQFF. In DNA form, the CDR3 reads TGCGCCAGCAGCCAAGGGACTAGCGGGGTTATGGATGAGCAGTTCTTC.

DNA for the CDR3: TGTGCCACCAGCAGCCGCGACCCCGCCAGCCGGCGACGGAGCTCCTACAATGAGCAGTTCTTC. Protein: CATSSRDPASRRRSSYNEQFF. This rearrangement joins TRBV15 to TRBJ2-1; D unresolved. CDR1 LNHNV and CDR2 YYDKDF come from the germline V gene (reference sequence). V shed 3 bases and J shed 0 bases, with 27 bases lying between them. CDR3 size: 21 residues.

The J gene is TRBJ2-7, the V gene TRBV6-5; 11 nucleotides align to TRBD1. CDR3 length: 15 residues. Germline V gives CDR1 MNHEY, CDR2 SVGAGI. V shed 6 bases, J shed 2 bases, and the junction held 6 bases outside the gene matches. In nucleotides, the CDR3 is TGTGCCAGCAGCTCCGGGACAGGGGGTGCCTACGAGCAGTACTTC. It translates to CASSSGTGGAYEQYF.

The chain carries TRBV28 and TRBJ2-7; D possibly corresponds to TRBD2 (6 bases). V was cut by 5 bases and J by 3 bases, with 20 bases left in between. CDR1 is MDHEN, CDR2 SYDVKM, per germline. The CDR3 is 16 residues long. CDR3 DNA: TGTGCCAGCAGTCGAGCGGGCATTGCCCCGAACTACGAGCAGTACTTC. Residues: CASSRAGIAPNYEQYF. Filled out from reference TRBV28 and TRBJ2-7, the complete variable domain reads DVKVTQSSRYLVKRTGEKVFLECVQDMDHENMFWYRQDPGLGLRLIYFSYDVKMKEKGDIPEGYSVSREKKERFSLILESASTNQTSMYLCASSRAGIAPNYEQYFGPGTRLTVT.

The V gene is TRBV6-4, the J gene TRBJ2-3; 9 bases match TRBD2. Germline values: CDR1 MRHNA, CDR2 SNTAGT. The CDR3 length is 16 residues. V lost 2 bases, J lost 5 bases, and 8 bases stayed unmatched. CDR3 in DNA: TGTGCCAGCAGTGACCTCGGCGGGGGGGGGAAAGATACGCAGTATTTT. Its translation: CASSDLGGGGKDTQYF.

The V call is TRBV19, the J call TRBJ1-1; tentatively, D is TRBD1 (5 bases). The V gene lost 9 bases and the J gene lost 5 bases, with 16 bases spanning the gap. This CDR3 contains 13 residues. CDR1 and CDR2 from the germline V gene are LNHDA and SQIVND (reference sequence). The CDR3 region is CASLGAEGTEAFF. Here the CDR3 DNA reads TGTGCCAGCCTCGGGGCGGAGGGGACTGAAGCTTTCTTT. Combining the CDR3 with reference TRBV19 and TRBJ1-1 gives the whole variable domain DGGITQSPKYLFRKEGQNVTLSCEQNLNHDAMYWYRQDPGQGLRLIYYSQIVNDFQKGDIAEGYSVSREKKESFPLTVTSAQKNPTAFYLCASLGAEGTEAFFGQGTRLTVV.

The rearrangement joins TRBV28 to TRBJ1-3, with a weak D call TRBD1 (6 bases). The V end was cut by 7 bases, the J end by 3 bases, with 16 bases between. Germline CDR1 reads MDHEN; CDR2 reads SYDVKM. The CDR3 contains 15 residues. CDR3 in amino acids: CASKNRALVGNTIYF. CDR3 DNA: TGTGCCAGCAAAAACAGGGCTTTGGTTGGAAACACCATATATTTT.

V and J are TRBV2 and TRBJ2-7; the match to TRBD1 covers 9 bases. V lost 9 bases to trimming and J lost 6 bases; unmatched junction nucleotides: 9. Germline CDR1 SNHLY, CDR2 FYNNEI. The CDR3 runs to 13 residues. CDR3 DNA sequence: TGTGCCAGTACACCCGGGACAGGGTTCGAGCAGTACTTC. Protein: CASTPGTGFEQYF.

The CDR3 protein is CASSRYRDSEAFF. The DNA of the CDR3 is TGTGCCAGCAGCCGATACCGGGACAGTGAAGCTTTCTTT. The chain couples TRBV3-1 (or the pseudogene TRBV3-2) to TRBJ1-1, with 7 bases aligning to TRBD1. With 4 bases clipped from V and 7 bases from J, the junction kept 6 bases outside the gene matches. The CDR3 has 13 residues. Germline assignment: CDR1 LGHDT and CDR2 YNNKEL (reference sequence).

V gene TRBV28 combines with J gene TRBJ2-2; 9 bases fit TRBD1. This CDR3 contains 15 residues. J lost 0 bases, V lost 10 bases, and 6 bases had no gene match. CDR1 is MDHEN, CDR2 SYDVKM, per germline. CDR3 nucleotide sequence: TGTGCCACCCTACAGGGGGCTACGAACACCGGGGAGCTGTTTTTT. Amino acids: CATLQGATNTGELFF.

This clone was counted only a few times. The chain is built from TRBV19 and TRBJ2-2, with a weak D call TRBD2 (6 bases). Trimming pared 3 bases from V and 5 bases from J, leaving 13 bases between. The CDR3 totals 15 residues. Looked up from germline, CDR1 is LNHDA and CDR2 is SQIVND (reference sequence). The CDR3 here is CASSIGGRGTGELFF. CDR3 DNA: TGTGCCAGTAGTATTGGGGGGAGAGGTACCGGGGAGCTGTTTTTT.

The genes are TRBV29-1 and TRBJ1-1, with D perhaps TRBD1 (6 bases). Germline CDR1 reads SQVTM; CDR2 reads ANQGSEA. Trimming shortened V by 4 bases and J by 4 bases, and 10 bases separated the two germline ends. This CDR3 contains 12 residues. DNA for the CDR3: TGCAGCGTTGTTGAGGGGGTCACTGAAGCTTTCTTT. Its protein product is CSVVEGVTEAFF. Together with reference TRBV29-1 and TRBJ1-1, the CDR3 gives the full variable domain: SAVISQKPSRDICQRGTSLTIQCQVDSQVTMMFWYRQQPGQSLTLIATANQGSEATYESGFVIDKFPISRPNLTFSTLTVSNMSPEDSSIYLCSVVEGVTEAFFGQGTRLTVV.

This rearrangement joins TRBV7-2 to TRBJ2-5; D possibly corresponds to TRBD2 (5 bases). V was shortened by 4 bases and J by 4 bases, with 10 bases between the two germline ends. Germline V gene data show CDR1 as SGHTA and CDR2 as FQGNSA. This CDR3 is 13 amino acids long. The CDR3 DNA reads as TGTGCCAGCAGCTACGGTGGAGGAGAGACCCAGTACTTC. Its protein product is CASSYGGGETQYF.

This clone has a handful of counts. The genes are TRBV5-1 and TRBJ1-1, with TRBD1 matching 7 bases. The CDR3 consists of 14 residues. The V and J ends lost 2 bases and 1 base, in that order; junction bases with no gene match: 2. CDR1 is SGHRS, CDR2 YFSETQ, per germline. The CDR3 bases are TGCGCCAGCAGCTTTCGACAGGGGAACACTGAAGCTTTCTTT. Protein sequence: CASSFRQGNTEAFF.

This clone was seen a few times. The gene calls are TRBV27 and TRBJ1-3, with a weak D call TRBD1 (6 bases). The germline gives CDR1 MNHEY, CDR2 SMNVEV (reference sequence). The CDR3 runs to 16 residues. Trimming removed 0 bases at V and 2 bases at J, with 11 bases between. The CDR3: CASSLSTGIPGNTIYF. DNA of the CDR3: TGTGCCAGCAGTTTATCGACAGGTATACCTGGAAACACCATATATTTT.

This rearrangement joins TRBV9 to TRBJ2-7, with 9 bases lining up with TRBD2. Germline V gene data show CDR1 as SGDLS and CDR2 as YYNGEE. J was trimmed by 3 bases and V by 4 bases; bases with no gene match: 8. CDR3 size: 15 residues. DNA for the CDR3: TGTGCCAGCAGCTTTAGCGGGGGACCACTCTACGAGCAGTACTTC. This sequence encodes CASSFSGGPLYEQYF.

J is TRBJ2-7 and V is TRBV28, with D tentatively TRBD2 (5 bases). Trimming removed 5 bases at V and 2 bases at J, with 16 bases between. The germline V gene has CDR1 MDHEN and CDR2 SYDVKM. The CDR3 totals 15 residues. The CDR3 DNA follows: TGTGCCAGCAGTCCACCTGGGAGCAGGACCTACGAGCAGTACTTC. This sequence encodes CASSPPGSRTYEQYF.

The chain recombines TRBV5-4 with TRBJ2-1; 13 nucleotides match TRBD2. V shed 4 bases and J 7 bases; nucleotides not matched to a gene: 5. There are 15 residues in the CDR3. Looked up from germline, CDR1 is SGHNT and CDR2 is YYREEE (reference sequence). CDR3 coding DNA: TGTGCCAGCAGCAGGGGACTAGCGGGGATTAATGAGCAGTTCTTC. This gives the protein CASSRGLAGINEQFF.

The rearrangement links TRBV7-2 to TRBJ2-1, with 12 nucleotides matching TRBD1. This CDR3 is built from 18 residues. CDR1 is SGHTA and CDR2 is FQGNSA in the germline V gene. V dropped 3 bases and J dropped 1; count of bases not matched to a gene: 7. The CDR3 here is CASSLGQGAFMSYNEQFF. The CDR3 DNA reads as TGTGCCAGCAGCTTGGGACAGGGGGCATTTATGTCCTACAATGAGCAGTTCTTC. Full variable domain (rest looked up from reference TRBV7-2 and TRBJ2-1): GAGVSQSPSNKVTEKGKDVELRCDPISGHTALYWYRQSLGQGLEFLIYFQGNSAPDKSGLPSDRFSAERTGGSVSTLTIQRTQQEDSAVYLCASSLGQGAFMSYNEQFFGPGTRLTVL.

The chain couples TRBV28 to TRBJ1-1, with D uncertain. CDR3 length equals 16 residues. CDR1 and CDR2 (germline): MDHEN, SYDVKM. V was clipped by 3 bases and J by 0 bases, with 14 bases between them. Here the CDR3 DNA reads TGTGCCAGCAGTTTTGGCCGAGGAGGTCTGAACACTGAAGCTTTCTTT. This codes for CASSFGRGGLNTEAFF.

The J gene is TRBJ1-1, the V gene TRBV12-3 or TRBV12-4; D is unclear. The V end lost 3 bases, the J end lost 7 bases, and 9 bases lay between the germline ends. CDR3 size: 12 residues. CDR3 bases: TGTGCCAGCAGTTTCCCCTTCAGTGAAGCTTTCTTT. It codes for CASSFPFSEAFF.

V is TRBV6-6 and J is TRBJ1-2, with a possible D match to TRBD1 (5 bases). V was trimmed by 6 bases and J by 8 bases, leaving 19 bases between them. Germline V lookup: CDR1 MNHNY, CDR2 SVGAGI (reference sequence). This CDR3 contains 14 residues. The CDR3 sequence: CASRGLARDRGYTF. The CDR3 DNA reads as TGTGCCAGCAGAGGGCTGGCCAGGGATAGAGGCTACACCTTC.

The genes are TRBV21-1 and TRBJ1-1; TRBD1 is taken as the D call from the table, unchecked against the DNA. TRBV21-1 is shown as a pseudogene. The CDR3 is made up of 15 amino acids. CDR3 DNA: TGTGCCAGCAGCACAACAGGGATACTGAACACTGAAGCTTTCTTT. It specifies CASSTTGILNTEAFF.